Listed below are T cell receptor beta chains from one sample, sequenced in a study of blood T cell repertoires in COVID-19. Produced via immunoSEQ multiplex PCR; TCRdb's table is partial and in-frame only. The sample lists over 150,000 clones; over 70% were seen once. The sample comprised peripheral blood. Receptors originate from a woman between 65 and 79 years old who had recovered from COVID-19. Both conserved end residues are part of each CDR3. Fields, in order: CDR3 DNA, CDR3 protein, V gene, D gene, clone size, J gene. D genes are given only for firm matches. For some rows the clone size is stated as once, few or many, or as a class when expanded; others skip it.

CDR3nt: TGTGCCACCAGTGATGGGGAAGGCAGGGGGGCCTATGGCTACACCTTC; CDR3aa: CATSDGEGRGAYGYTF; v_gene: TRBV24-1; d_gene: TRBD1; abundance: NA; j_gene: TRBJ1-2
CDR3nt: TGTGCCAGCTCACCCCTACTACGGGACAGGGCTGGGGATGGCTACACCTTC; CDR3aa: CASSPLLRDRAGDGYTF; v_gene: TRBV18; d_gene: TRBD1; abundance: once; j_gene: TRBJ1-2
CDR3nt: TGTGCCAGCTCTCCTACAGGGGGCGAGTTTGGTACTGAAGCTTTCTTT; CDR3aa: CASSPTGGEFGTEAFF; v_gene: TRBV18; d_gene: TRBD1; abundance: NA; j_gene: TRBJ1-1
CDR3nt: TGTGCCAGCAGCTTAGGTAGGCAGGGGCGCTCCTACGAGCAGTACTTC; CDR3aa: CASSLGRQGRSYEQYF; v_gene: TRBV7-2; d_gene: NA; abundance: NA; j_gene: TRBJ2-7
CDR3nt: TGCAGCGCCAGCCCGGCGGGGGGGAAGGAGACCCAGTACTTC; CDR3aa: CSASPAGGKETQYF; v_gene: TRBV29-1; d_gene: TRBD2; abundance: NA; j_gene: TRBJ2-5
CDR3nt: TGCGCCAGCAGCCCACGGTTGGGGCTAGCGGGTGGAGAGACCCAGTACTTC; CDR3aa: CASSPRLGLAGGETQYF; v_gene: TRBV5-1; d_gene: TRBD2; abundance: NA; j_gene: TRBJ2-5
CDR3nt: TGCAGCGCCCGAGCGGGGCCGAGGGAGACCCAGTACTTC; CDR3aa: CSARAGPRETQYF; v_gene: TRBV29-1; d_gene: TRBD2; abundance: NA; j_gene: TRBJ2-5
CDR3nt: TGCGCCAGCAGCATAAACAGGGGTCAGCCCCAGCATTTT; CDR3aa: CASSINRGQPQHF; v_gene: TRBV5-1; d_gene: TRBD1; abundance: once; j_gene: TRBJ1-5
CDR3nt: TGTGCCACCAGTGACCCCGGGACTAGCGGGTACGAGCAGTACTTC; CDR3aa: CATSDPGTSGYEQYF; v_gene: TRBV24-1; d_gene: TRBD2; abundance: NA; j_gene: TRBJ2-7
CDR3nt: TGTGCCAGCAGCTCAGCGGGGGGGCCGAACAATGAGCAGTTCTTC; CDR3aa: CASSSAGGPNNEQFF; v_gene: TRBV7-3; d_gene: TRBD2; abundance: NA; j_gene: TRBJ2-1
CDR3nt: TGCGCCAGCAGCCAAGATGGGACTAGTGGAGCCAAAAACATTCAGTACTTC; CDR3aa: CASSQDGTSGAKNIQYF; v_gene: TRBV4-1; d_gene: TRBD2; abundance: NA; j_gene: TRBJ2-4
CDR3nt: TGTGCCACCAGCAGAGATCCAGATAGCAATCAGCCCCAGCATTTT; CDR3aa: CATSRDPDSNQPQHF; v_gene: TRBV15; d_gene: NA; abundance: NA; j_gene: TRBJ1-5
CDR3nt: TGTGCCAGCAGCCGAAGCGGACGGACGAACACCGGGGAGCTGTTTTTT; CDR3aa: CASSRSGRTNTGELFF; v_gene: TRBV5-4; d_gene: NA; abundance: NA; j_gene: TRBJ2-2
CDR3nt: TGTGCCAGCAGTCCCGCAGGCTACGAGCAGTACTTC; CDR3aa: CASSPAGYEQYF; v_gene: TRBV6-5; d_gene: NA; abundance: NA; j_gene: TRBJ2-7
CDR3nt: TGTGCCAGCAGCCAAGATCCCGGGGGGACTCCACAAGAGACCCAGTACTTC; CDR3aa: CASSQDPGGTPQETQYF; v_gene: TRBV3-1/TRBV3-2; d_gene: TRBD2; abundance: NA; j_gene: TRBJ2-5
CDR3nt: TGTGCCAGCAGCTCGGGGCACGACAGGGGGGCTGGTCAGCCCCAGCATTTT; CDR3aa: CASSSGHDRGAGQPQHF; v_gene: TRBV7-8; d_gene: TRBD1; abundance: once; j_gene: TRBJ1-5
CDR3nt: TGTGCCAGCTCATCCGGGGAGGAGAATGGCTACACCTTC; CDR3aa: CASSSGEENGYTF; v_gene: TRBV18; d_gene: NA; abundance: NA; j_gene: TRBJ1-2
CDR3nt: TGTGCCAGCAGGCCCCCGGGGGGAGTGGATGGCTACACCTTC; CDR3aa: CASRPPGGVDGYTF; v_gene: TRBV3-1/TRBV3-2; d_gene: NA; abundance: once; j_gene: TRBJ1-2
CDR3nt: TGTGCCAGCTCACCACAGAGCGGGAGCCCCACCAATGAGCAGTTCTTC; CDR3aa: CASSPQSGSPTNEQFF; v_gene: TRBV18; d_gene: TRBD2; abundance: few; j_gene: TRBJ2-1
CDR3nt: TGTGCCAGCAGCCAAGGGGGGCGCGGGCAGTACTTC; CDR3aa: CASSQGGRGQYF; v_gene: TRBV3-1/TRBV3-2; d_gene: NA; abundance: NA; j_gene: TRBJ2-7
CDR3nt: TGTGCCAGCAGACCCGGGACACAAGCCACAGATACGCAGTATTTT; CDR3aa: CASRPGTQATDTQYF; v_gene: TRBV2; d_gene: NA; abundance: many; j_gene: TRBJ2-3
CDR3nt: TGTGCCAGCAGCGTAACCGACAGGGGAAAAACTAACTATGGCTACACCTTC; CDR3aa: CASSVTDRGKTNYGYTF; v_gene: TRBV9; d_gene: TRBD1; abundance: NA; j_gene: TRBJ1-2
CDR3nt: TGTGCCTGGACCCCCGGGGGTAGCAATCAGCCCCAGCATTTT; CDR3aa: CAWTPGGSNQPQHF; v_gene: TRBV30; d_gene: NA; abundance: NA; j_gene: TRBJ1-5
CDR3nt: TGTGCCAGCAGCCCTGGACAGGCGGCGGAGACCCAGTACTTC; CDR3aa: CASSPGQAAETQYF; v_gene: TRBV7-7; d_gene: TRBD1; abundance: NA; j_gene: TRBJ2-5
CDR3nt: TGTGCCAGCAGCCCGAGCCTGGATACGCAGTATTTT; CDR3aa: CASSPSLDTQYF; v_gene: TRBV7-2; d_gene: NA; abundance: once; j_gene: TRBJ2-3
CDR3nt: TGCGCCAGCAGCCCGGGACAATCCTCCGAGCAGTACTTC; CDR3aa: CASSPGQSSEQYF; v_gene: TRBV5-1; d_gene: NA; abundance: NA; j_gene: TRBJ2-7
CDR3nt: TGTGCCAGCAGCTTAGGGGGCGGGGGCACTGAAGCTTTCTTT; CDR3aa: CASSLGGGGTEAFF; v_gene: TRBV7-8; d_gene: NA; abundance: NA; j_gene: TRBJ1-1
CDR3nt: TGTGCCAGCTGCAGTGACAGCTACAATGAGCAGTTCTTC; CDR3aa: CASCSDSYNEQFF; v_gene: TRBV2; d_gene: NA; abundance: NA; j_gene: TRBJ2-1
CDR3nt: TGTGCCAGCATCAACTCTGGGGCCAACGTCCTGACTTTC; CDR3aa: CASINSGANVLTF; v_gene: TRBV28; d_gene: NA; abundance: many; j_gene: TRBJ2-6
CDR3nt: TGTGCCAGCAGCCAAGGTAGTGGTGGTCGGCGGTATGGCAATCAGCCCCAGCATTTT; CDR3aa: CASSQGSGGRRYGNQPQHF; v_gene: TRBV14; d_gene: NA; abundance: NA; j_gene: TRBJ1-5
CDR3nt: TGTGCCTGGAGTATGGGGACAGGGGACGGGCCCCAGCATTTT; CDR3aa: CAWSMGTGDGPQHF; v_gene: TRBV30; d_gene: TRBD1; abundance: NA; j_gene: TRBJ1-5
CDR3nt: TGTGCCAGCTCACCCCAAGAGGGGGCCGTCTTC; CDR3aa: CASSPQEGAVF; v_gene: TRBV18; d_gene: TRBD1; abundance: NA; j_gene: TRBJ1-2
CDR3nt: TGTGCCAGCAGTCCCAGGGCAGCGTCTGGCACGCAGTACTTC; CDR3aa: CASSPRAASGTQYF; v_gene: TRBV28; d_gene: NA; abundance: NA; j_gene: TRBJ2-7
CDR3nt: TGTGCCAGCAGTTTAACGGGCCAGGGCTACAATGAGCAGTTCTTC; CDR3aa: CASSLTGQGYNEQFF; v_gene: TRBV28; d_gene: NA; abundance: NA; j_gene: TRBJ2-1
CDR3nt: TGTGCCAGCTCACCGAACCCCCGGACAGACATCTTTTCTGGCTACACCTTC; CDR3aa: CASSPNPRTDIFSGYTF; v_gene: TRBV18; d_gene: NA; abundance: NA; j_gene: TRBJ1-2
CDR3nt: TGTGCCAGCAGTCCGGGCGAAGCAGGGGCGCGGAGTGAAGCTTTCTTT; CDR3aa: CASSPGEAGARSEAFF; v_gene: TRBV19; d_gene: NA; abundance: NA; j_gene: TRBJ1-1
CDR3nt: TGTGCCAGCAGCGCACAGGGGGCTTCCTACAATGAGCAGTTCTTC; CDR3aa: CASSAQGASYNEQFF; v_gene: TRBV6-5; d_gene: TRBD1; abundance: NA; j_gene: TRBJ2-1
CDR3nt: TGCGCCAGCAGCTTGGCCAGGGCGTGGCAGAACACCGGGGAGCTGTTTTTT; CDR3aa: CASSLARAWQNTGELFF; v_gene: TRBV5-1; d_gene: NA; abundance: NA; j_gene: TRBJ2-2
CDR3nt: TGTGCCAGCAGCCCCCAGGCAGTCTCCTACGAGCAGTACTTC; CDR3aa: CASSPQAVSYEQYF; v_gene: TRBV7-2; d_gene: NA; abundance: few; j_gene: TRBJ2-7
CDR3nt: TGTGCCACCAGCAGAGGGAGCTCTGGAAACACCATATATTTT; CDR3aa: CATSRGSSGNTIYF; v_gene: TRBV15; d_gene: NA; abundance: NA; j_gene: TRBJ1-3
CDR3nt: TGTGCCAGCAGCTCCAGACTAGCCCTAGCCAAAAACATTCAGTACTTC; CDR3aa: CASSSRLALAKNIQYF; v_gene: TRBV5-6; d_gene: TRBD2; abundance: NA; j_gene: TRBJ2-4
CDR3nt: TGTGCCAGCAGCTTAGAACAGGGTCCCGGTTCACCCCTCCACTTT; CDR3aa: CASSLEQGPGSPLHF; v_gene: TRBV7-8; d_gene: NA; abundance: NA; j_gene: TRBJ1-6
CDR3nt: TGTGCTAGTGGTCCCCCCGGGACAGTCTATGGCTACACCTTC; CDR3aa: CASGPPGTVYGYTF; v_gene: TRBV12-5; d_gene: TRBD1; abundance: few; j_gene: TRBJ1-2
CDR3nt: TGTGCCAGCAGCTTACCCGGGAACCGTGAAGAGACCCAGTACTTC; CDR3aa: CASSLPGNREETQYF; v_gene: TRBV5-4; d_gene: NA; abundance: NA; j_gene: TRBJ2-5
CDR3nt: TGTGCCAGCTCGGGAAAGCGGGAGTCCCCCTACGAGCAGTACTTC; CDR3aa: CASSGKRESPYEQYF; v_gene: TRBV18; d_gene: TRBD2; abundance: NA; j_gene: TRBJ2-7
CDR3nt: TGTGCCCTCAGGATGGGACAGGGGGCCTACGAGCAGTACTTC; CDR3aa: CALRMGQGAYEQYF; v_gene: TRBV10-3; d_gene: TRBD1; abundance: NA; j_gene: TRBJ2-7
CDR3nt: TGTGCCAGCAGCTTGCCTAGCGGGAGAAATACAGATACGCAGTATTTT; CDR3aa: CASSLPSGRNTDTQYF; v_gene: TRBV5-4; d_gene: TRBD2; abundance: NA; j_gene: TRBJ2-3
CDR3nt: TGTGCCAGCTCACCACAGGGGGCCCTTAATCAGCCCCAGCATTTT; CDR3aa: CASSPQGALNQPQHF; v_gene: TRBV18; d_gene: TRBD1; abundance: NA; j_gene: TRBJ1-5
CDR3nt: TGTGCCAGCAGTCCCGGGGACAGGGATTTTCCCCAGCATTTT; CDR3aa: CASSPGDRDFPQHF; v_gene: TRBV27; d_gene: TRBD1; abundance: NA; j_gene: TRBJ1-5
CDR3nt: TGTGCCACCGGAACTAGCGGGAGGGGTGAGCAGTACTTC; CDR3aa: CATGTSGRGEQYF; v_gene: TRBV18; d_gene: TRBD2; abundance: once; j_gene: TRBJ2-7
CDR3nt: TGTGCCAGCAGTGACGGGGGTCGTTCCCGGGGGGTCTACACCTTC; CDR3aa: CASSDGGRSRGVYTF; v_gene: TRBV2; d_gene: NA; abundance: NA; j_gene: TRBJ1-2
CDR3nt: TGTGCCAGCAGTTCTACAGACCGAAACACCATATATTTT; CDR3aa: CASSSTDRNTIYF; v_gene: TRBV28; d_gene: NA; abundance: NA; j_gene: TRBJ1-3
CDR3nt: TGTGCTAGTGGTCGAGATTTCTCCTATAATTCACCCCTCCACTTT; CDR3aa: CASGRDFSYNSPLHF; v_gene: TRBV12-5; d_gene: NA; abundance: few; j_gene: TRBJ1-6